Included here is one TCR beta chain sequence, with context. The table lists this clonotype with a few counts. Its specific antigen is unknown. Base quality data are lacking; no much larger clone is found one base away. Its CDR3 holds 16 amino acids, cysteine through phenylalanine. Only the CDR3 region is kept as DNA, spanning 48 bases read in frame from base 1. Based on the germline V gene, the CDR1 and CDR2 sequences are KGHSH and LQKENI. V gives up 1 base and J gives up 1 base, and the segment between their germline ends measures 13 bases. The roughly 39 donors, aged roughly 6 to 95 years, were systemically healthy Caucasian individuals from Russia. Each donor gave 8 to 10 milliliters of peripheral blood, collected into EDTA-treated Vacutainer tubes. PBMCs were isolated by Ficoll-Paque density-gradient centrifugation, with at least 7 million obtained per sample. Total RNA was extracted from PBMCs with Trizol reagent, with at least 6 micrograms obtained per sample. For every donor, an aliquot of PBMCs went through flow cytometry to measure the percentages of naive CD45RAhigh/CD27high T cells.

Libraries were made using 5' RACE. This sample was sequenced with an Illumina HiSeq 2500. A second PCR of roughly 6 to 11 cycles was run with a J-beta primer mix and a sample-barcoded 5' primer. Each TCR beta cDNA molecule received a unique molecular identifier from a template-switch 5' adaptor carrying 12 random nucleotides. Each sample yielded at least 3 million CDR3-containing paired-end reads. All of the RNA was converted into first-strand cDNA using the Mint cDNA synthesis kit, with a TRBC-specific oligonucleotide serving as the primer. All cDNA was treated with uracil-DNA glycosylase and then went through a first 18-cycle PCR with the universal primers M1SS and BC2_uni_R. As for the authors' bioinformatics: Normalization of each sample was performed by random selection of 1 million high-quality reads, each carrying a distinct molecular identifier. Instead of being binned into consensus sequences, reads with shared molecular identifiers were discarded. MiTCR, run with a Q25 quality threshold and the strictest error-elimination algorithm, handled CDR3 identification, clonotype clustering and error correction. A nonparametric unseen species model using Euler transformation provided a lower-bound estimate of total TCR beta diversity. Starting from the raw public reads, TCRdb applied fastp trimming at Q25, assembled clones with MiXCR and retained in-frame beta chains. A single entry per CDR3 protein holds the most common genes and DNA from its merged rows. These V and J calls are TCRdb output, not the study's own analysis. The sample has 700,000 or so distinct CDR3 sequences on record, approximately 21% of them singletons. Clones ranked in the top ten supply 22% of the sample.

The sample is drawn from a study of blood T cells in healthy people across ages (dated by TCRdb to between 2014 and 2017). For context, the study as a whole: In model experiments, template switching captured roughly one uniquely barcoded TCR beta cDNA molecule for every two T cells. For two donors (one aged 18 to 29 and one aged 80 or older), the study analyzed two additional independent replicas of 1 million unique cDNA reads from the same blood draw. Using deep sequencing normalized with unique cDNA molecular identifiers, the study measured how TCR beta repertoire diversity changes with age. The donors were split into four age groups: young (average about 15 years), middle-aged (39), aged (62) and long-lived (approximately 80). Donors of different ages were randomly distributed across sequencing lanes to avoid experimental bias. Study-level results and caveats: Compared with the aged group, the long-lived group had more naive CD4+ T cells, fewer expanded clones and increased TCR diversity, a pattern suggesting age selection. A strong correlation was found between observed TCR beta diversity and the percentage of naive T cells measured by flow cytometry. Since profiling was done on bulk unsorted PBMCs, naive and antigen-experienced compartments could not be conclusively compared. The CMV infection status of donors was not known, potentially confounding age-related changes in expanded clonotypes. Observed TCR beta diversity per million T cells fell roughly linearly with age, and a significant reduction was already apparent by age around 44. Total diversity estimates from one million sequenced T cells were considered lower bounds and underestimates.

The origin of this receptor is a man in his sixties or seventies in good health. Input material: blood. The chain uses TRBV18 and TRBJ2-5; tentative D gene TRBD1, with 5 bases matching. The bases are TGTGCCAGCTCACCACAGCGACAGCTAACCCAAGAGACCCAGTACTTC. The translation is CASSPQRQLTQETQYF.